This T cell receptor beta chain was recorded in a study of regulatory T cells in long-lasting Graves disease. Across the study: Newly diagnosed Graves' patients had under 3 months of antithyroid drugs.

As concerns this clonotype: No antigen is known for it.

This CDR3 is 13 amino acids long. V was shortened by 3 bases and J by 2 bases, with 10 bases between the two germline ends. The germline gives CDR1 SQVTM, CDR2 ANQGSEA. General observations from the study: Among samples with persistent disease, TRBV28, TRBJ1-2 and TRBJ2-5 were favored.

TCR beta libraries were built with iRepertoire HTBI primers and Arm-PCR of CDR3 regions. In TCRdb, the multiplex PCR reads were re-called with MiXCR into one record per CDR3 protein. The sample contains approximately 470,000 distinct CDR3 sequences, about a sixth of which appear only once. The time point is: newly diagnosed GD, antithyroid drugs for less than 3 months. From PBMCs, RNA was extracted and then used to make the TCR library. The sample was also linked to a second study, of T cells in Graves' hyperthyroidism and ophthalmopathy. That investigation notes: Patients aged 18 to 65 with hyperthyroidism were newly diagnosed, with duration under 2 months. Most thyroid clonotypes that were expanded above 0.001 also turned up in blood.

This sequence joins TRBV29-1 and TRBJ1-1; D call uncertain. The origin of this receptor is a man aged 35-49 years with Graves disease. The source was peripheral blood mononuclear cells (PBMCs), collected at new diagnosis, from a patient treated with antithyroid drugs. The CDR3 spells CSVDVRTNTEAFF. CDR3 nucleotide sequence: TGCAGCGTTGACGTACGGACCAACACTGAAGCTTTCTTT.